The 27 T cell receptor beta chains reported below all come from one sample, sequenced in a study of beta chain features in type 1 diabetes. General study points: Shorter TCRB CDR3s, moderately but significantly so, marked every one of the four CD4+ subsets in Type 1 diabetes patients.

No antigens are known for them. Reverse transcription of all isolated RNA meant that expressed TCRB transcripts were sequenced. The assay was immunoSEQ multiplex PCR, and TCRdb's table has in-frame clones only and misses some. The sample holds 130,000 or so clones, 9% seen once. Sequencing was done on a sample of central memory CD4+ T cells from blood. The source of these receptors is a man in his thirties or forties with type 1 diabetes.

This clone was counted between two and nine times. The rearrangement joins TRBV28 to TRBJ1-2; D remains unclear. Trimming took 7 bases from V and 7 from J, leaving 16 bases between them. Germline V gives CDR1 MDHEN, CDR2 SYDVKM. This CDR3 is built from 13 residues. The CDR3 protein is CASTYGGRSGYTF. The CDR3 DNA is TGTGCCAGCACCTACGGCGGCCGCTCTGGCTACACCTTC.

The chain recombines TRBV19 with TRBJ2-7, with TRBD1 matching over 8 bases. This CDR3 has 14 amino acids. Trimming cost V 10 bases and J 3 bases; bases outside gene matches: 11. The germline V gene has CDR1 LNHDA and CDR2 SQIVND (reference sequence). The CDR3 loop reads CATGQAGSFYEQYF. CDR3 sequence (DNA): TGTGCCACGGGACAGGCAGGGAGTTTCTACGAGCAGTACTTC.

The chain has TRBV14 and TRBJ1-4, with unresolved D. The germline V and J ends were trimmed by 0 bases and 7 bases, with 9 bases remaining between them. From germline, CDR1 is SGHDN and CDR2 FVKESK. The CDR3 runs 14 residues. CDR3 region: CASSQDTIGEKLFF. CDR3 sequence (DNA): TGTGCCAGCAGCCAAGATACGATCGGTGAAAAACTGTTTTTT.

This clone turned up a few times. The chain carries TRBV18 and TRBJ2-7; 7 nucleotides match TRBD1. Germline values: CDR1 KGHSH, CDR2 LQKENI. This CDR3 comprises 15 residues. J was trimmed by 2 bases and V by 3 bases; bases with no gene match: 7. DNA of the CDR3: TGTGCCAGCTCACCGACAGGGCAGTTTCCCTACGAGCAGTACTTC. Translated: CASSPTGQFPYEQYF.

CDR3 in DNA: TGTGCCAGCAGTTTGAAGCGGATCACAGATACGCAGTATTTT. It codes for CASSLKRITDTQYF. V and J are TRBV28 and TRBJ2-3, with D perhaps matching TRBD2 (5 bases). This CDR3 region has 14 residues. Trimming removed 3 bases at V and 2 bases at J, with 9 bases between. Germline V gene data show CDR1 as MDHEN and CDR2 as SYDVKM.

In its sample, this clone was seen a few times. The chain links TRBV6-5 to TRBJ2-1, with D possibly being TRBD2 (7 bases). The CDR3 is made up of 14 amino acids. Trimming shortened V by 11 bases and J by 10 bases, and 24 bases separated the two germline ends. Per the germline V gene, CDR1 is MNHEY and CDR2 is SVGAGI. Here the CDR3 reads CAHSAPGGPKEQFF. DNA for the CDR3: TGTGCCCACTCGGCGCCGGGGGGCCCCAAGGAGCAGTTCTTC.

This clone was seen a handful of times. The V call is TRBV4-3, the J call TRBJ2-6; the D is unclear. CDR3 length equals 14 residues. V lost 1 base and J lost 1, with 2 bases in between. Germline V CDR1 and CDR2: LGHNA, YSLEER. CDR3 loop: CASSQVSGANVLTF. In DNA, the CDR3 is TGCGCCAGCAGCCAAGTATCTGGGGCCAACGTCCTGACTTTC.

This clone has a handful of counts. This chain links TRBV5-4 with TRBJ2-5, with TRBD2 matching 9 bases. CDR3 length equals 15 residues. Germline V gene data show CDR1 as SGHNT and CDR2 as YYREEE (reference sequence). V was clipped by 4 bases and J by 7 bases; unmatched bases: 11. The CDR3 protein is CASSPSTSGSGTQYF. In DNA, the CDR3 is TGTGCCAGCAGCCCGTCGACTAGCGGATCGGGGACCCAGTACTTC.

The rearrangement joins TRBV5-6 to TRBJ2-7; D call uncertain. This CDR3 is 13 amino acids long. The V and J ends lost 1 base and 0 bases respectively, with 5 bases between them. Per the germline V gene, CDR1 is SGHDT and CDR2 is YYEEEE. This chain's CDR3 is CASSLPSSYEQYF. CDR3 bases: TGTGCCAGCAGCTTGCCTAGCTCCTACGAGCAGTACTTC.

The sample holds a few counts of this clone. This chain links TRBV29-1 with TRBJ1-2; 9 bases match TRBD1. This CDR3 has 16 amino acids. In germline, CDR1 is SQVTM, CDR2 ANQGSEA. Trimming at V came to 4 bases and at J to 3 bases, leaving 12 bases not matched to a gene. The CDR3 DNA follows: TGCAGCGTTGTGGGACAGGGTTTTTTAGAGGACTATGGCTACACCTTC. Translating it yields CSVVGQGFLEDYGYTF.

In its sample, this clone was seen a few times. This chain uses TRBV18 with TRBJ2-6; 7 bases agree with TRBD1. The CDR3 is made up of 17 amino acids. Trimming took 4 bases from V and 2 from J; bases not matched to a gene: 8. Germline CDR1 and CDR2: KGHSH and LQKENI. CDR3 protein: CASSLGGPQAGANVLTF. The CDR3 nucleotides read TGTGCCAGCTCACTAGGGGGCCCTCAGGCTGGGGCCAACGTCCTGACTTTC.

Here the CDR3 DNA reads TGTGCCAGCAGCCCTGGGGGCAGCGGGGGATGGTACCAAGAGACCCAGTACTTC. Translated: CASSPGGSGGWYQETQYF. This chain connects TRBV9 to TRBJ2-5; 8 nucleotides align to TRBD2. Germline CDR1 and CDR2: SGDLS and YYNGEE. Losses at the gene ends were 4 bases for V and 0 bases for J; bases not matched to a gene: 14. The CDR3 has 18 residues.

This clone was detected only a few times. The CDR3, as DNA: TGTGCCAGCAGCCTCGACAGTCATAATGAAAAACTGTTTTTT. Encoded protein: CASSLDSHNEKLFF. The chain uses TRBV9 and TRBJ1-4; tentative D call: TRBD1 (5 bases). Germline CDR1 is SGDLS and CDR2 is YYNGEE. The V end lost 4 bases, the J end lost 4 bases, and 11 bases lay between the germline ends. The CDR3 contains 14 residues.

This clone was counted ten times or more. CDR3 sequence reads: CAMGLAGGEDTQYF. CDR3 in DNA: TGTGCCATGGGACTAGCGGGTGGGGAGGACACGCAGTATTTT. The rearrangement links TRBV7-2 to TRBJ2-3, with 12 bases matching TRBD2. V gave up 10 bases and J gave up 9 bases; unmatched junction bases: 11. Germline V gives CDR1 SGHTA, CDR2 FQGNSA. CDR3 length: 14 residues.

A word on this clone: A read error may account for a junction end that differs from germline. The chain combines TRBV7-7 with TRBJ1-1; D possibly corresponds to TRBD1 (6 bases). CDR1 is SSHAT and CDR2 is FNYEAQ in the germline V gene (reference sequence). This CDR3 contains 13 residues. The DNA of the CDR3 is TGTGCTAGCAGCCGACAGGAGAACACTGAAGCTTTCTTT. As protein: CASSRQENTEAFF.

V is TRBV6-5 and J is TRBJ2-7; 7 bases are a match to TRBD2. The junction had 9 bases not matched to a gene; V was cut back by 5 bases and J by 8 bases. The CDR3 contains 13 residues. Germline V gene data show CDR1 as MNHEY and CDR2 as SVGAGI. Here the CDR3 DNA reads TGTGCCAGCAGTACGGGGGGATTACAGCAGCAGTACTTC. It translates to CASSTGGLQQQYF.

The chain links TRBV5-6 to TRBJ2-7, with 9 bases matching TRBD1. Germline V CDR1 and CDR2: SGHDT, YYEEEE. The trim removed 4 bases at V and 6 bases at J, leaving 5 bases unmatched. There are 13 residues in the CDR3. The CDR3: CASSPGQGLEQYF. The CDR3 DNA sequence: TGTGCCAGCAGCCCAGGACAGGGGCTCGAGCAGTACTTC.

This sequence joins TRBV4-3 and TRBJ1-2; TRBD1 aligns across 9 bases. V was clipped by 0 bases and J by 5 bases; unmatched bases: 10. The CDR3 runs 17 residues. In germline, CDR1 is LGHNA, CDR2 YSLEER. In DNA, the CDR3 is TGCGCCAGCAGCCAAGACGTTTCGGGACAGGGTTCATATGGCTACACCTTC. Its translation is CASSQDVSGQGSYGYTF.

This clone appeared a few times. J is TRBJ1-2 and V is TRBV5-4, with a weak D call TRBD1 (6 bases). The CDR3 contains 15 residues. V was shortened by 3 bases and J by 6 bases, with 18 bases between the two germline ends. CDR1 is SGHNT, CDR2 YYREEE, per germline (reference sequence). The CDR3 here is CASSSPLQGPNGYTF. CDR3 DNA sequence: TGTGCCAGCAGCTCCCCGCTACAGGGACCCAATGGCTACACCTTC.

The chain couples TRBV11-2 to TRBJ2-1; D is undetermined. Germline assignment: CDR1 SGHAT and CDR2 FQNNGV. This CDR3 comprises 13 residues. Trimming left V 1 base short and J 6 bases short, with 7 bases between. The CDR3 is CASSLGFRNEQFF. The CDR3 DNA reads TGTGCCAGCAGCTTAGGTTTCCGCAATGAGCAGTTCTTC.

The table lists this clone with a few counts. This chain connects TRBV6-5 to TRBJ1-2; D might be TRBD1 (5 bases). Germline CDR1 reads MNHEY; CDR2 reads SVGAGI. This CDR3 is 13 amino acids long. Trimming took off 6 bases at V and 3 bases at J, with 11 bases between the two ends. The DNA of the CDR3 is TGTGCCAGCAGAACCGACAGAGACTATGGCTACACCTTC. Residues: CASRTDRDYGYTF.

There are many counts of this clone. The chain has TRBV7-6 and TRBJ2-2; perhaps TRBD1 as D (6 bases). V was pared by 3 bases and J by 6 bases, with 8 bases between. The CDR3 totals 13 residues. CDR1 and CDR2 (germline): SGHVS, FNYEAQ. The CDR3 region has the DNA TGTGCCAGCAGCTTTACAGGGCCCGGGGAGCTGTTTTTT. It translates to CASSFTGPGELFF. Complete variable domain (other parts from reference TRBV7-6 and TRBJ2-2): GAGVSQSPRYKVTKRGQDVALRCDPISGHVSLYWYRQALGQGPEFLTYFNYEAQQDKSGLPNDRFSAERPEGSISTLTIQRTEQRDSAMYRCASSFTGPGELFFGEGSRLTVL.

Only a few counts were recorded for this clone. This rearrangement joins TRBV5-1 to TRBJ2-3; 12 nucleotides match TRBD2. In germline, CDR1 is SGHRS, CDR2 YFSETQ. CDR3 size: 18 residues. V dropped 3 bases and J dropped 0; count of bases not matched to a gene: 8. The chain's CDR3 is CASSSLAGGSPSTDTQYF. The CDR3 DNA reads as TGCGCCAGCAGCTCACTAGCGGGGGGCAGTCCTAGCACAGATACGCAGTATTTT.

This chain uses TRBV2 with TRBJ1-2; TRBD1 agrees at 10 bases. The ends lost 1 base at V and 4 bases at J; junction bases unmatched: 9. Germline CDR1 is SNHLY and CDR2 is FYNNEI. This CDR3 has 17 residues. CDR3 amino acids: CASSEERDRGTIYGYTF. CDR3 bases: TGTGCCAGCAGTGAAGAGAGGGACAGGGGAACCATCTATGGCTACACCTTC.

The table lists this clone with a few counts. The V gene is TRBV14, the J gene TRBJ1-5, with D unresolved. Looked up from germline, CDR1 is SGHDN and CDR2 is FVKESK. CDR3 length: 13 residues. Trimming took off 0 bases at V and 7 bases at J, with 7 bases between the two ends. The CDR3 DNA reads as TGTGCCAGCAGCCAAGATCGGGGACAGCCCCAGCATTTT. It specifies CASSQDRGQPQHF.

The chain has TRBV29-1 and TRBJ1-2, with D perhaps TRBD1 (6 bases). The CDR3 is made up of 13 amino acids. Trimming pared 2 bases from V and 4 bases from J, leaving 11 bases between. Germline V CDR1 and CDR2: SQVTM, ANQGSEA. CDR3 protein: CSVERGSPYGYTF. The DNA of the CDR3 is TGCAGCGTTGAAAGGGGGTCCCCCTATGGCTACACCTTC.

The rearrangement links TRBV7-8 to TRBJ2-1, with 8 bases identical to TRBD2. V was pared by 4 bases and J by 9 bases, with 14 bases of the junction left unmatched. This CDR3 comprises 16 residues. Germline V gene data show CDR1 as SGHVS and CDR2 as FQNEAQ. Here the CDR3 DNA reads TGTGCCAGCAGCTCCGCTAGCGGGTCGCTATTCTTTGAGCAGTTCTTC. As protein: CASSSASGSLFFEQFF.